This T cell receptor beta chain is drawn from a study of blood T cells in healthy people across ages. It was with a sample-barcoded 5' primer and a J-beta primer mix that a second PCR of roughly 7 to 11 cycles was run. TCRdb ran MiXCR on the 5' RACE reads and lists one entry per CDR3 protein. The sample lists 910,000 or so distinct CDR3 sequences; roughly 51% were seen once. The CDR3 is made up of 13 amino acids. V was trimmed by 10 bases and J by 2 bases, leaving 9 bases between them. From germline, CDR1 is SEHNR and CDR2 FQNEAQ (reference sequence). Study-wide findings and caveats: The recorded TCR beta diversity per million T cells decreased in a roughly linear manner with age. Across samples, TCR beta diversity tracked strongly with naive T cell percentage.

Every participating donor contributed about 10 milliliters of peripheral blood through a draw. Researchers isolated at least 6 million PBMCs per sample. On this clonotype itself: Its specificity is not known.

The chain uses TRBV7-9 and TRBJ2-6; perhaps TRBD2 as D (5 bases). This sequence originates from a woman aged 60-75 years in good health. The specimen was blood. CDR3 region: CATEVTGANVLTF. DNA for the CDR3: TGTGCCACGGAGGTAACTGGGGCCAACGTCCTGACTTTC.